Following are 19 T cell receptor beta chains from one sample sequenced in a study of blood T cell repertoires in COVID-19. Produced via immunoSEQ multiplex PCR; TCRdb's table is partial and in-frame only. The sample contains roughly 140,000 clones, about 87% of which appear only once. Sequenced material: PBMCs or T cells enriched from blood (not recorded which). All receptors derive from a man aged 45-65 years in a cohort exposed to, infected with or recovered from COVID-19 (not recorded which).

The V and J genes are TRBV7-9 and TRBJ1-1; D gene unclear. This CDR3 is built from 11 residues. Germline V gene data show CDR1 as SEHNR and CDR2 as FQNEAQ (reference sequence). V dropped 2 bases and J dropped 8 bases, with 6 bases sitting between them. This CDR3 is CASSLNREAFF. CDR3 bases: TGTGCCAGCAGCTTAAATCGGGAAGCTTTCTTT.

This rearrangement joins TRBV11-1 to TRBJ2-2; D unclear. The V and J ends lost 3 bases and 6 bases respectively, with 5 bases between them. There are 12 residues in the CDR3. CDR1 is SGHAT and CDR2 is FQDESV in the germline V gene (reference sequence). This CDR3 is CASSFDSGELFF. The CDR3 coding sequence is TGTGCCAGCAGCTTCGACTCCGGGGAGCTGTTTTTT.

The CDR3 DNA is TGTGCCAGCAGTACCCAACAGGGGTGGAAATACTTC. Translation: CASSTQQGWKYF. The chain combines TRBV28 with TRBJ2-7; 7 nucleotides match TRBD1. Germline CDR1 reads MDHEN; CDR2 reads SYDVKM. The CDR3 has 12 residues. With 5 bases clipped from V and 13 bases from J, the junction kept 11 bases outside the gene matches.

The rearrangement links TRBV11-2 to TRBJ1-2; TRBD1 is a possible D gene (6 bases). Trimming pared 5 bases from V and 2 bases from J, leaving 15 bases between. CDR1 SGHAT and CDR2 FQNNGV come from the germline V gene. The CDR3 length is 15 residues. The CDR3 nucleotides are TGTGCCAGCAGCCTCCTAAGGGACACAAACTATGGCTACACCTTC. Its translation: CASSLLRDTNYGYTF.

The chain combines TRBV5-1 with TRBJ2-5; 16 nucleotides match TRBD2. V was pared by 4 bases and J by 5 bases, with 8 bases of the junction left unmatched. Germline V gene data show CDR1 as SGHRS and CDR2 as YFSETQ. The length of the CDR3 is 17 residues. The CDR3 is CASSTGTSGGATETQYF. In nucleotides, the CDR3 is TGCGCCAGCAGCACCGGGACTAGCGGGGGGGCCACGGAGACCCAGTACTTC.

The V call is TRBV10-2, the J call TRBJ1-2; 9 positions agree with TRBD1. The CDR3 consists of 16 residues. CDR1 and CDR2 (germline): WSHSY, SAAADI. V shed 8 bases and J 4 bases; nucleotides not matched to a gene: 14. CDR3 region: CASRGSGTGTFYGYTF. The DNA for the CDR3 is TGCGCCAGCCGAGGTTCCGGGACAGGGACCTTCTATGGCTACACCTTC.

This clone was observed a single time. The chain couples TRBV3-1 (or the pseudogene TRBV3-2) to TRBJ1-2; 11 positions match TRBD1. The CDR3 spans 19 residues. The V segment lost 0 bases and the J segment 7 bases; nucleotides outside the gene matches: 16. Germline loops: CDR1 LGHDT, CDR2 YNNKEL (reference sequence). This chain's CDR3 is CASSQEDGQGASLAGGYTF. CDR3 sequence (DNA): TGTGCCAGCAGCCAAGAGGACGGACAGGGGGCATCCTTAGCGGGTGGCTACACCTTC.

J is TRBJ2-2 and V is TRBV19, with TRBD1 as a possible D gene (6 bases). Trimming cost V 7 bases and J 3 bases, with 15 bases left between them. Germline V lookup: CDR1 LNHDA, CDR2 SQIVND (reference sequence). This CDR3 comprises 15 residues. CDR3 sequence: CASTPDSFYTGELFF. CDR3 sequence (DNA): TGTGCCAGTACCCCGGACAGCTTCTACACCGGGGAGCTGTTTTTT.

This chain joins TRBV6-5 and TRBJ1-5; perhaps TRBD1 as D (6 bases). The CDR3 covers 13 residues. Germline V gene sequence: CDR1 MNHEY, CDR2 SVGAGI. Trimming cost V 7 bases and J 6 bases, with 13 bases left between them. The CDR3 DNA follows: TGTGCCAGCACTCCAGGGGTTGTTCAGCCCCAGCATTTT. Encoded protein: CASTPGVVQPQHF.

This clone appeared once. V is TRBV3-1 (or the pseudogene TRBV3-2) and J is TRBJ1-2, with D tentatively TRBD1 (6 bases). Trimming shortened V by 2 bases and J by 3 bases, and 13 bases separated the two germline ends. The CDR3 loop spans 15 amino acids. Germline V CDR1 and CDR2: LGHDT, YNNKEL (reference sequence). CDR3 sequence (DNA): TGTGCCAGCAGCCAATTTACCAGGGGCTACTATGGCTACACCTTC. It codes for CASSQFTRGYYGYTF.

CDR3 DNA sequence: TGTGCCAGCAGGCCTCCCCAGGGAATCGGTGGCTACACCTTC. It specifies CASRPPQGIGGYTF. The chain links TRBV28 to TRBJ1-2, with D possibly being TRBD1 (5 bases). The germline V gene encodes CDR1 MDHEN and CDR2 SYDVKM. V was cut by 6 bases and J by 7 bases, with 18 bases left in between. The CDR3 is made up of 14 amino acids.

The chain employs TRBV19 and TRBJ1-1; D ambiguous. The CDR3 runs to 11 residues. Germline CDR1 is LNHDA and CDR2 is SQIVND (reference sequence). V lost 4 bases and J 6 bases, leaving 6 bases between the germline ends. Here the CDR3 DNA reads TGTGCCAGTAGTAATGGCCCTGAAGCTTTCTTT. Its translation is CASSNGPEAFF.

The chain joins TRBV7-9 to TRBJ2-3; TRBD2 matches at 9 bases. From germline, CDR1 is SEHNR and CDR2 FQNEAQ (reference sequence). This CDR3 spans 17 amino acids. V lost 5 bases to trimming and J lost 2 bases; unmatched junction nucleotides: 11. The DNA for the CDR3 is TGTGCCAGCAGCGCACATATAGCGGGAGAGGACACAGATACGCAGTATTTT. It is translated as CASSAHIAGEDTDTQYF.

The chain carries TRBV15 and TRBJ1-2; D gene uncertain. Per germline, CDR1 LNHNV and CDR2 YYDKDF (reference sequence). The CDR3 consists of 14 residues. The germline V and J ends were trimmed by 0 bases and 7 bases, with 12 bases remaining between them. CDR3 coding DNA: TGTGCCACCAGCAGAGATCCTCTCAGTTCTGGCTACACCTTC. This translates into CATSRDPLSSGYTF.

The chain combines TRBV6-4 with TRBJ2-2, with D possibly matching TRBD2 (6 bases). Per germline, CDR1 MRHNA and CDR2 SNTAGT. The V end lost 2 bases, the J end lost 4 bases, and 14 bases lay between the germline ends. CDR3 length equals 16 residues. For the CDR3, the DNA is TGTGCCAGCAGTGACGGAAGCGGGCGCGGCACCGGGGAGCTGTTTTTT. Translated, it gives CASSDGSGRGTGELFF.

The CDR3 spells CASSPGQGRRDTQYF. For the CDR3, the DNA is TGTGCCAGCAGCCCGGGACAGGGAAGGAGAGATACGCAGTATTTT. The chain employs TRBV5-4 and TRBJ2-3, with 9 bases lining up with TRBD1. V shed 4 bases, J shed 5 bases, and the junction held 8 bases outside the gene matches. Germline lookup yields CDR1 SGHNT and CDR2 YYREEE (reference sequence). This CDR3 has 15 residues.

In this sample, this clone turned up a few times. The chain joins TRBV6-4 to TRBJ2-1, with D tentatively TRBD2 (5 bases). The CDR3 is 14 residues long. V was pared by 4 bases and J by 8 bases, with 15 bases between. Germline lookup yields CDR1 MRHNA and CDR2 SNTAGT. Here the CDR3 DNA reads TGTGCCAGCAGTGTGTCGGGGAGTACCCATGAGCAGTTCTTC. Its translation: CASSVSGSTHEQFF.

The rearrangement links TRBV18 to TRBJ1-5; 8 bases match TRBD1. This CDR3 comprises 14 residues. The germline V gene encodes CDR1 KGHSH and CDR2 LQKENI. The trim removed 5 bases at V and 7 bases at J, leaving 7 bases unmatched. CDR3 protein: CASSSGQGGQPQHF. Written as DNA, the CDR3 is TGTGCCAGCTCATCAGGACAGGGAGGCCAGCCCCAGCATTTT.

The gene calls are TRBV28 and TRBJ2-2, with D unresolved. The germline CDR1 and CDR2 sequences are MDHEN and SYDVKM. The V end lost 6 bases, the J end lost 0 bases, and 20 bases lay between the germline ends. The CDR3 has 18 residues. DNA for the CDR3: TGTGCCAGCAGCCCCGCGGCGGCAGCCTTCGCGAACACCGGGGAGCTGTTTTTT. Protein product: CASSPAAAAFANTGELFF. Full variable domain (remainder filled in from reference TRBV28 and TRBJ2-2): DVKVTQSSRYLVKRTGEKVFLECVQDMDHENMFWYRQDPGLGLRLIYFSYDVKMKEKGDIPEGYSVSREKKERFSLILESASTNQTSMYLCASSPAAAAFANTGELFFGEGSRLTVL.